Listed below are T cell receptor beta chains from one sample, sequenced in a study of T cells after yellow fever vaccination. TCRdb called the 5' RACE reads again in MiXCR, with one record for every CDR3 protein. The table has 400,000 or so distinct CDR3 sequences, around 10% seen once. The source material was PBMCs, sampled on the day of the first yellow fever vaccination. The receptors were sampled from a man between 18 and 29 years old who received the YFV17D yellow fever vaccine. Both conserved end residues are part of each CDR3. Each record gives: D gene, V gene, CDR3 protein. The D gene is left open where the match is weak.

>.|TRBV5-6
CASSLTGWNEQFF
>TRBD2|TRBV28
CASSLLFRHGLAGAPLAKNIQYF
>.|TRBV28
CASSLAQFQPQHF
>TRBD1|TRBV20-1
CSARLMNRGRNNEQFF
>.|TRBV20-1
CSARGNRGTSNTGELFF
>.|TRBV2
CASRGEVDTEAFF
>.|TRBV14
CASSQKRGQETQYF
>TRBD1|TRBV7-6
CASSWDSDQPQHF
>TRBD1|TRBV5-1
CASSLVGRGPWNSPLHF
>.|TRBV28
CASRAPWNTEAFF
>.|TRBV9
CASSEWAGEETQYF
>TRBD1|TRBV28
CASSFPGQGSSYNSPLHF
>TRBD1|TRBV5-1
CASLTSPGQYGYTF
>.|TRBV5-1
CASSFSQEHGYTF
>.|TRBV24-1
CATSDFAQRRNEQFF
>.|TRBV28
CASSFAIRLAIAKNIQYF
>TRBD2|TRBV24-1
CATSDVSGGVGSYNEQFF
>TRBD1|TRBV9
CASNRQGPYNEQFF
>.|TRBV27
CASSSSLVGFYEQYF
>.|TRBV20-1
CSASRGAGNTIYF
>.|TRBV7-2
CASSPPPQDTQYF
>.|TRBV5-1
CASGRDNHAETQYF
>TRBD2|TRBV12-3/TRBV12-4
CASSSNLAGGTPGTDTQYF
>.|TRBV20-1
CRALGGTEAFF
>TRBD2|TRBV7-2
CASSTPGLASDKNIQYF
>.|TRBV20-1
CSASGLITSNQPQHF
>TRBD2|TRBV10-2
CASWSSGASDTQYF
>.|TRBV5-6
CASSPEGPLHF
>TRBD1|TRBV27
CASSLFSFSGQGYSGELFF
>TRBD1|TRBV18
CASSPATGARSYEQYF
>.|TRBV6-2/TRBV6-3
CASSYPTRAETQYF
>TRBD2|TRBV3-1
CASSASTSGQETQYF
>TRBD1|TRBV5-6
CASSFRDRVSGYTF
>.|TRBV30
CAWTWRTPPNEQYF
>TRBD1|TRBV29-1
CSVDRAVETQYF
>.|TRBV20-1
CSAREGTPNQPQHF
>TRBD1|TRBV7-2
CASSPGQGIRYGYTF
>.|TRBV5-1
CASSDGQAEGTQYF
>.|TRBV7-6
CASSFRYTRDNEQFF